This TCR beta chain stems from a study of PD-L1 blockade in urothelial cancer. Across the whole study: Researchers looked at the blood 3 weeks (second dose) and 6 weeks after treatment began. A median blood sample held 141,255 T cells and about 83,000 unique TCRs.

Sequencing used immunoSEQ multiplex PCR; TCRdb keeps in-frame clones, though not all of them. Found here are about 30,000 clones, about 80% of them singletons; the top ten hold about a sixth. This clone was counted only a few times. The time point here: pretreatment peripheral blood. This CDR3 region has 14 residues. Trimming stripped 6 bases from V and 2 bases from J, with 14 bases between. Germline V gene lookup returns CDR1 SQVTM and CDR2 ANQGSEA. The sequence was collected from a man in his sixties with urothelial cancer. The sequencing here drew on PBMCs, taken around atezolizumab (anti-PD-L1) treatment. V is TRBV29-1 and J is TRBJ1-3; D call uncertain. CDR3 amino acids: CSVRGLGAGNTIYF. The CDR3 nucleotides are TGCAGCGTGCGCGGCTTAGGCGCTGGAAACACCATATATTTT.